Listed below are T cell receptor beta chains from one sample, sequenced in a study of T cells in Graves' hyperthyroidism and ophthalmopathy. TCRdb recomputed calls from the multiplex PCR reads with MiXCR, one row per CDR3 protein. The sample has 640,000 or so distinct CDR3 sequences; 13% to 15% are singletons. What was sequenced was blood. These TCRs come from a woman aged 18-29 years with Graves' ophthalmopathy. Both conserved end residues are part of each CDR3. A D gene is named only where the DNA matches it firmly. Part of the rows lack a size; the others show once, few, many or a class for expanded clones.

V gene	J gene	D gene	clone size	CDR3 protein	CDR3 DNA
TRBV28	TRBJ2-1	.	many	CASSLSPGLGSSYNEQFF	TGTGCCAGCAGTTTGAGTCCAGGGTTAGGGAGCTCCTACAATGAGCAGTTCTTC
TRBV7-3	TRBJ2-1	.	.	CASSPLVASEQFF	TGTGCCAGCAGCCCACTAGTGGCAAGTGAGCAGTTCTTC
TRBV28	TRBJ2-7	TRBD1	few	CASTLPRTGGFYEQYF	TGTGCCAGCACCCTACCGAGGACAGGGGGCTTCTACGAGCAGTACTTC
TRBV20-1	TRBJ1-1	TRBD1	few	CSAPTGGDPMNTEAFF	TGCAGTGCCCCGACAGGGGGAGATCCCATGAACACTGAAGCTTTCTTT
TRBV9	TRBJ2-1	.	many	CASSVDPLGREQFF	TGTGCCAGCAGCGTAGACCCCCTGGGCCGTGAGCAGTTCTTC
TRBV7-8	TRBJ2-4	TRBD2	.	CASSLRREGRRNIQYF	TGTGCCAGCAGCTTGAGGCGGGAGGGCCGGAGAAACATTCAGTACTTC
TRBV7-2	TRBJ2-5	TRBD1	.	CASSLAQTGGAGTQYF	TGTGCCAGCAGCTTAGCCCAGACAGGGGGCGCGGGGACCCAGTACTTC
TRBV30	TRBJ1-2	TRBD1	.	CAWRPPGQGGGYTF	TGTGCCTGGAGGCCCCCCGGACAGGGAGGGGGCTACACCTTC
TRBV19	TRBJ2-1	TRBD2	.	CASMSGRAGEQFF	TGTGCCAGTATGAGCGGGAGGGCCGGTGAGCAGTTCTTC
TRBV4-3	TRBJ2-7	.	few	CASSQELEGGLDYEQYF	TGCGCCAGCAGCCAAGAGCTCGAGGGGGGGTTAGACTACGAGCAGTACTTC
TRBV5-5	TRBJ2-7	TRBD1	.	CASSLNPGTGGYEQYF	TGTGCCAGCAGCTTAAACCCCGGGACAGGGGGGTACGAGCAGTACTTC
TRBV20-1	TRBJ1-6	.	.	CSARSYNSPLHF	TGCAGTGCTAGGAGCTATAATTCACCCCTCCACTTT
TRBV24-1	TRBJ1-5	.	many	CATSPGAGNQPQHF	TGTGCCACCAGCCCCGGGGCAGGGAATCAGCCCCAGCATTTT
TRBV3-1	TRBJ2-3	.	many	CASSQGDTDTQYF	TGTGCCAGCAGCCAAGGGGACACAGATACGCAGTATTTT
TRBV4-2	TRBJ1-1	.	.	CASSPGGNPMNTEAFF	TGTGCCAGCAGCCCCGGCGGAAATCCAATGAACACTGAAGCTTTCTTT
TRBV6-6	TRBJ2-5	.	many	CASSYQLGQETQYF	TGTGCCAGCAGTTACCAGTTGGGCCAAGAGACCCAGTACTTC
TRBV2	TRBJ2-5	.	many	CASSYQETQYF	TGTGCCAGCAGTTACCAAGAGACCCAGTACTTC
TRBV30	TRBJ2-7	.	many	CAWTETYEQYF	TGTGCCTGGACCGAAACCTACGAGCAGTACTTC
TRBV5-1	TRBJ2-7	TRBD2	many	CASSLREREGLLKPSSYEQYF	TGCGCCAGCAGCTTGCGGGAGCGGGAGGGCCTGTTAAAGCCTAGCTCCTACGAGCAGTACTTC
TRBV28	TRBJ2-1	TRBD2	many	CASTLGGGNEQFF	TGTGCCAGCACCCTCGGGGGAGGGAATGAGCAGTTCTTC
TRBV6-1	TRBJ1-2	.	many	CASRPPGRSDYGYTF	TGTGCCAGCAGGCCCCCGGGAAGGTCTGACTATGGCTACACCTTC
TRBV7-9	TRBJ2-7	.	few	CASCKGDPGEQYF	TGTGCCAGCTGTAAGGGAGATCCCGGCGAGCAGTACTTC
TRBV7-2	TRBJ2-5	TRBD2	.	CASSLRLAGSRETQYF	TGTGCCAGCAGCTTGAGACTAGCGGGAAGCCGGGAGACCCAGTACTTC
TRBV5-1	TRBJ2-5	.	.	CASSSVRGFRETQYF	TGCGCCAGCAGCTCGGTAAGGGGTTTCCGAGAGACCCAGTACTTC
TRBV7-3	TRBJ2-3	.	many	CASSQSGWSDTQYF	TGTGCCAGCAGCCAAAGCGGGTGGTCAGATACGCAGTATTTT
TRBV19	TRBJ2-1	.	.	CASSFNPDSGNEQFF	TGTGCCAGTAGTTTCAACCCCGACAGCGGTAATGAGCAGTTCTTC
TRBV29-1	TRBJ2-6	.	few	CSVEGGGFNVLTF	TGCAGCGTTGAAGGTGGGGGATTCAACGTCCTGACTTTC
TRBV6-1	TRBJ1-4	TRBD1	few	CASRPGDRVDEKLFF	TGTGCCAGCAGACCTGGGGACAGGGTAGACGAAAAACTGTTTTTT
TRBV5-5	TRBJ1-1	TRBD1	.	CASSLNRGRWNTEAFF	TGTGCCAGCAGCTTGAACAGGGGTCGGTGGAACACTGAAGCTTTCTTT
TRBV30	TRBJ1-6	TRBD1	many	CAWSRAGTANSPLHF	TGTGCCTGGAGCCGCGCCGGGACAGCTAATTCACCCCTCCACTTT
TRBV7-9	TRBJ2-7	TRBD2	many	CASTVSGIDEQYF	TGTGCCAGCACCGTTAGCGGGATTGACGAGCAGTACTTC
TRBV3-1	TRBJ2-1	TRBD2	many	CASSLRTSGPNEQFF	TGTGCCAGCAGCCTACGGACTAGCGGGCCCAATGAGCAGTTCTTC
TRBV7-9	TRBJ2-7	TRBD2	.	CASSLVSSGRPGGYEQYF	TGTGCCAGCAGCTTAGTCTCTAGCGGGCGACCCGGGGGGTACGAGCAGTACTTC
TRBV6-1	TRBJ1-5	TRBD1	once	CASSPGTGGNRPQHF	TGTGCCAGCAGTCCCGGGACAGGGGGTAATCGGCCCCAGCATTTT
TRBV6-1	TRBJ2-7	TRBD2	many	CASSSRTSGNYEQYF	TGTGCCAGCAGTTCGCGGACTAGCGGCAACTACGAGCAGTACTTC
TRBV5-6	TRBJ2-7	TRBD2	many	CASSLLGGEHLEQYF	TGTGCCAGCAGCTTGTTGGGGGGGGAACACCTCGAGCAGTACTTC
TRBV28	TRBJ1-6	TRBD1	many	CASSPDRANSPLHF	TGTGCCAGCAGCCCCGACAGGGCTAATTCACCCCTCCACTTT
TRBV5-6	TRBJ1-1	TRBD1	.	CASSLQGQGAVTEAFF	TGTGCCAGCAGCTTGCAGGGACAGGGGGCGGTGACTGAAGCTTTCTTT